This T cell receptor (beta chain) is drawn from a study of T cells after yellow fever vaccination. This clonotype was found a few times. MiXCR, applied by TCRdb to the 5' RACE reads, yields one record per CDR3 protein. The data show hundreds of thousands of distinct CDR3 sequences, roughly 12% seen once. Sequenced material: PBMCs, taken on the day of the yellow fever booster vaccination. The receptor's source is a young man who received the YFV17D yellow fever vaccine.

CDR3 in DNA: TGCAGCGTTGAGGGTGGTGAGGCCTACAATGAGCAGTTCTTC. Translation: CSVEGGEAYNEQFF. The rearrangement links TRBV29-1 to TRBJ2-1; D not resolved. In germline, CDR1 is SQVTM, CDR2 ANQGSEA. The length of the CDR3 is 14 residues. Trimming left V 3 bases short and J 2 bases short, with 11 bases between.